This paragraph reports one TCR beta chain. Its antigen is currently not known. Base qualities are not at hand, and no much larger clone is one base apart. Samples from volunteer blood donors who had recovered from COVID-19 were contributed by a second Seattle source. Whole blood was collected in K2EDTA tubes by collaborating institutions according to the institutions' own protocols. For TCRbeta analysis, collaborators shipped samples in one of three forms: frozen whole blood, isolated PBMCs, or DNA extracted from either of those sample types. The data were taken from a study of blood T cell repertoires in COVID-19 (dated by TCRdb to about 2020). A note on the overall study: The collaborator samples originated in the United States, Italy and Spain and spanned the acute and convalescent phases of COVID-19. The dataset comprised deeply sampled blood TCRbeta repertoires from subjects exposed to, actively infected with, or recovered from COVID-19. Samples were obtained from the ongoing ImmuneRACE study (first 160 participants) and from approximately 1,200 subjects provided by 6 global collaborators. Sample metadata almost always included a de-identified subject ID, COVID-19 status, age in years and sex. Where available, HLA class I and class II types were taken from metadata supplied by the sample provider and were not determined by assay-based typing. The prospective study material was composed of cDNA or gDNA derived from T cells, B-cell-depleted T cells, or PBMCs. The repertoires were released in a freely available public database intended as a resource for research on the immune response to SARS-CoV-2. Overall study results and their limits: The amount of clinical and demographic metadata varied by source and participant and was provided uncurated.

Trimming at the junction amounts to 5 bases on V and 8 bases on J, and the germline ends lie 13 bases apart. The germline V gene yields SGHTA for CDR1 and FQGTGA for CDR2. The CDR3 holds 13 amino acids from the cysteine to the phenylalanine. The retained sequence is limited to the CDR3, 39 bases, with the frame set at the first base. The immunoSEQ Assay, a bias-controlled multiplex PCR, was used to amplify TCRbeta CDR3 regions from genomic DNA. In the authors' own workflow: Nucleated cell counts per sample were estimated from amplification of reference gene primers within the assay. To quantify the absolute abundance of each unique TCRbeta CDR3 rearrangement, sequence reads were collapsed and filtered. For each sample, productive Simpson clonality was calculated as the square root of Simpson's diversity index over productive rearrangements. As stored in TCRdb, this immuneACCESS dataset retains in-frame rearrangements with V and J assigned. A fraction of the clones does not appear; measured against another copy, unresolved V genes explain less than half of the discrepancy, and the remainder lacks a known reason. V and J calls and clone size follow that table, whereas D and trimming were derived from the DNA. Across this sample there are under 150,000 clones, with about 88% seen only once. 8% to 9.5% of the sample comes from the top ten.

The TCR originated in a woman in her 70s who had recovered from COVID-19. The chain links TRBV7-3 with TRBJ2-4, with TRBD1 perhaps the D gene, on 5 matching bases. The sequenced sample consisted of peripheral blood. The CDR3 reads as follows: CASSPGHRDIQYF. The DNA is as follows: TGTGCCAGCAGCCCTGGACACCGGGACATTCAGTACTTC.